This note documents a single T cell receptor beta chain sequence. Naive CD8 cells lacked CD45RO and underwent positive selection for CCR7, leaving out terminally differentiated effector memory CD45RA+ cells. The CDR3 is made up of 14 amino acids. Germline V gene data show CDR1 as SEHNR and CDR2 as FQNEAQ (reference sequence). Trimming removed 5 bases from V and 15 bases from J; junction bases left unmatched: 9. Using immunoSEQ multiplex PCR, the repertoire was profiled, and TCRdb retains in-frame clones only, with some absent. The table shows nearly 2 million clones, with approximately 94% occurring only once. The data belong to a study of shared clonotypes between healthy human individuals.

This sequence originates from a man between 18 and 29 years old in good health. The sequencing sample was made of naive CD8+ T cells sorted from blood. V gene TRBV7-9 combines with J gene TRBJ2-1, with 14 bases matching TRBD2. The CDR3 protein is CASSHGTSGSLAFF. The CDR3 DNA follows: TGTGCCAGCAGCCACGGGACTAGCGGGAGTCTGGCGTTCTTC.